One sample yielded the 17 T cell receptor beta chains listed below, sequenced in a study of blood T cells in healthy people across ages. A J-beta primer mix and a sample-barcoded 5' primer were used in a second PCR of about 7 to 12 cycles. TCRdb called the 5' RACE reads again in MiXCR, with one record for every CDR3 protein. This sample has approximately 800,000 distinct CDR3 sequences, with roughly 46% found just once. Sequenced sample: blood. The receptors originated from a man older than 75 in good health.

The J gene is TRBJ1-1, the V gene TRBV10-3, with TRBD1 identical over 7 bases. V lost 2 bases to trimming and J lost 1 base; unmatched junction nucleotides: 4. In germline, CDR1 is ENHRY, CDR2 SYGVKD. The CDR3 length is 15 residues. The CDR3 protein is CAISEHGTENTEAFF. The CDR3 coding sequence is TGTGCCATCAGTGAGCATGGGACAGAGAACACTGAAGCTTTCTTT.

This clonotype has a handful of counts. The chain couples TRBV20-1 to TRBJ2-3; D is unclear. This CDR3 is 12 amino acids long. V gave up 1 base and J gave up 6 bases, with 8 bases separating them. Germline-derived CDR1 and CDR2 are DFQATT and SNEGSKA (reference sequence). CDR3 nucleotides: TGCAGTGCTAGAGCCCGCCGGGATACGCAGTATTTT. Amino acids: CSARARRDTQYF.

In its sample, this clonotype was seen a few times. V gene TRBV2 combines with J gene TRBJ2-3, with a tentative D call TRBD2 (5 bases). Trimming removed 5 bases from V and 6 bases from J, with 9 bases in between. This CDR3 is 12 amino acids long. CDR1 and CDR2 (germline): SNHLY, FYNNEI. This CDR3 reads CASSSIADTQYF. DNA of the CDR3: TGTGCCAGCAGTTCTATAGCGGATACGCAGTATTTT.

The gene calls are TRBV21-1 and TRBJ2-4. Near its end, the DNA agrees better with TRBJ2-5, so the J call may be wrong. TRBV21-1 is a pseudogene locus. The CDR3 is 10 amino acids. CDR3 sequence (DNA): TGTGCCAGCAGGGTTAAGACCCAGTACTTC. Translation gives CASRVKTQYF.

The chain combines TRBV7-9 with TRBJ1-1; tentatively, D is TRBD1 (5 bases). The ends were cut back, 5 bases at V and 4 bases at J, with 14 bases in the middle. Looked up from germline, CDR1 is SEHNR and CDR2 is FQNEAQ (reference sequence). The CDR3 covers 14 residues. CDR3 bases: TGTGCCAGCAGCACACAGGTCTCTTCCACTGAAGCTTTCTTT. Its translation is CASSTQVSSTEAFF.

The rearrangement uses TRBV12-3 or TRBV12-4 and TRBJ2-1; 11 nucleotides match TRBD2. The CDR3 sequence is 16 residues long. Unmatched junction bases numbered 6, after V lost 5 bases and J lost 3 bases. The CDR3 DNA follows: TGTGCCAGCAGTCTCCGACTAGCGGGGATCTACAATGAGCAGTTCTTC. The encoded protein is CASSLRLAGIYNEQFF.

This clonotype came up many times. V and J are TRBV29-1 and TRBJ2-1; 9 nucleotides match TRBD1. Trimming took 3 bases from V and 4 from J; bases not matched to a gene: 7. CDR1 and CDR2 from the germline V gene are SQVTM and ANQGSEA. The CDR3 consists of 15 residues. Written as DNA, the CDR3 is TGCAGCGTTGATCACTGGGACAGGGATTACAATGAGCAGTTCTTC. Translated: CSVDHWDRDYNEQFF.

This clonotype was counted between two and nine times. For the CDR3, the DNA is TGTGCCAGCAGCCATAGCGGGAGTAAGGGTGAGCAGTTCTTC. Its protein product is CASSHSGSKGEQFF. V is TRBV12-3 or TRBV12-4 and J is TRBJ2-1, with 9 bases lining up with TRBD2. V was clipped by 6 bases and J by 9 bases; unmatched bases: 9. This CDR3 contains 14 residues.

The rearrangement joins TRBV19 to TRBJ2-5, with 7 bases fitting TRBD1. The CDR3 loop spans 15 amino acids. The germline gives CDR1 LNHDA, CDR2 SQIVND (reference sequence). Trimming cost V 2 bases and J 2 bases; bases outside gene matches: 5. The chain's CDR3 is CASSISPRGQETQYF. For the CDR3, the DNA is TGTGCCAGTAGTATATCTCCCAGGGGGCAAGAGACCCAGTACTTC.

This clonotype occurred a few times. This chain uses TRBV4-2 with TRBJ1-4, with D possibly TRBD1 on 5 matching bases. V was cut by 0 bases and J by 7 bases, with 15 bases left in between. CDR1 and CDR2 (germline): LGHNA, YNFKEQ. There are 16 residues in the CDR3. The CDR3 bases are TGTGCCAGCAGCCAAGAAGAGAGAGCGAGGGGTGAAAAACTGTTTTTT. Residues: CASSQEERARGEKLFF.

This clonotype has only a few counts. The chain joins TRBV5-8 to TRBJ2-1; D is possibly TRBD1 (6 bases). CDR1 and CDR2 from the germline V gene are SGHTS and YDEGEE. V was trimmed by 4 bases and J by 7 bases, leaving 21 bases between them. This CDR3 has 16 amino acids. CDR3 coding DNA: TGTGCCAGCAGCATCCCCTGGGACACCCCTGAAAATGAGCAGTTCTTC. It encodes CASSIPWDTPENEQFF.

V is TRBV9 and J is TRBJ2-2; the match to TRBD1 covers 7 bases. Germline CDR1 is SGDLS and CDR2 is YYNGEE. The CDR3 is 15 residues long. The V and J ends lost 2 bases and 2 bases, in that order; junction bases with no gene match: 3. CDR3 sequence: CASSVGQSNTGELFF. The CDR3 nucleotides read TGTGCCAGCAGCGTGGGACAGAGCAACACCGGGGAGCTGTTTTTT.

This chain connects TRBV30 to TRBJ2-3; 9 bases match TRBD2. The germline V gene encodes CDR1 GTSNPN and CDR2 SVGIG (reference sequence). V was pared by 4 bases and J by 2 bases, with 19 bases of the junction left unmatched. The CDR3 runs 19 residues. Here the CDR3 DNA reads TGTGCCTGGAATGGAGAACTAGCGGGTCGCAATGCCTTCACAGATACGCAGTATTTT. It specifies CAWNGELAGRNAFTDTQYF.

The chain carries TRBV3-1 and TRBJ2-1, with a possible D match to TRBD1 (5 bases). The CDR3 runs 16 residues. Trimming removed 0 bases at V and 7 bases at J, with 16 bases between. Germline V gene sequence: CDR1 LGHDT, CDR2 YNNKEL (reference sequence). In DNA, the CDR3 is TGTGCCAGCAGCCAAGATCCAGCACAGGTTGGGAATGAGCAGTTCTTC. It specifies CASSQDPAQVGNEQFF.

The chain employs TRBV6-1 and TRBJ1-4, with unresolved D. The CDR3 sequence is 14 residues long. Germline assignment: CDR1 MNHNS and CDR2 SASEGT. The V end lost 8 bases, the J end lost 8 bases, and 18 bases lay between the germline ends. DNA of the CDR3: TGTGCCAGCTCGGGCACCTCGCGACTCGAAAAACTGTTTTTT. This codes for CASSGTSRLEKLFF.

The chain carries TRBV21-1 and TRBJ1-6; TRBD1 is taken as the D call from the table, unchecked against the DNA. TRBV21-1 is deemed a pseudogene. The CDR3 runs 18 residues. This CDR3 is CASSKVDTPSSYNSPLHF. CDR3 DNA: TGTGCCAGCAGCAAAGTGGACACCCCGAGCTCCTATAATTCACCCCTCCACTTT.

This clonotype occurred a few times. The rearrangement uses TRBV12-3 or TRBV12-4 and TRBJ2-7; D may correspond to TRBD1 or TRBD2 (5 bases each). V lost 5 bases and J lost 0, with 8 bases in between. The CDR3 sequence is 13 residues long. The CDR3 nucleotides are TGTGCCAGCAGTCGAGGGGTCTCCTACGAGCAGTACTTC. Translating gives CASSRGVSYEQYF.